This T cell receptor (beta chain) derives from a study of brain T cells in children with intractable seizures. Overall study results and limits: Pre- and post-surgery blood differed in depth, so pre-surgery absences may be undersampling. Only CDR3 sequence similarity suggested viral specificity, without known HCMV serostatus.

Comments on this clone: What it binds is not known.

Generated by immunoSEQ multiplex PCR, the TCRdb table keeps only in-frame clones and is missing some. This table has roughly 120,000 clones, roughly 94% appearing once. Sequencing was limited to surgery cases with top T cell transcript signatures in brain tissue. The V end lost 10 bases, the J end lost 2 bases, and 14 bases lay between the germline ends. Germline-derived CDR1 and CDR2 are SNHLY and FYNNEI. This CDR3 has 13 residues. This sequence was found in a boy under two years old with hemimegalencephaly and intractable seizures. The genes are TRBV2 and TRBJ2-5; D is unresolved. The material was peripheral blood, obtained at surgery. The CDR3 DNA reads TGTGCCACCCACGACTGGTCACAAGAGACCCAGTACTTC. This encodes CATHDWSQETQYF. The full variable domain, rest sourced from reference TRBV2 and TRBJ2-5, is EPEVTQTPSHQVTQMGQEVILRCVPISNHLYFYWYRQILGQKVEFLVSFYNNEISEKSEIFDDQFSVERPDGSNFTLKIRSTKLEDSAMYFCATHDWSQETQYFGPGTRLLVL.